The source of this T cell receptor (beta chain) is a study of T-cell memory formation after mild COVID-19. Whole-study findings and limits: Certain responding clones were present in pre-infection memory, suggesting participation of cross-reactive memory.

MiXCR, applied by TCRdb to the 5' RACE reads, yields one record per CDR3 protein. The sample gives around 200,000 distinct CDR3 sequences, 20% to 25% of which show up once; under 25% is in the top ten. V shed 4 bases, J shed 5 bases, and the junction held 9 bases outside the gene matches. The CDR3 has 15 residues. Germline V gene data show CDR1 as SGHRS and CDR2 as YFSETQ. In its sample, this clonotype was seen many times. Its target is unknown. V gene TRBV5-1 combines with J gene TRBJ2-1, with 7 bases matching TRBD1. Sequencing was done on a sample of PBMCs or a T cell subset sorted from them (not recorded which). This sequence was found in an adult woman who had mild COVID-19 (a few samples of this study predate the infection). Cell type and time point are not known. In DNA, the CDR3 is TGCGCCAGCAGCCTAGGGGGCAACCTCCACAATGAGCAGTTCTTC. Translating gives CASSLGGNLHNEQFF.